This entry lists 12 T cell receptor beta chains sequenced from one sample in a study of cytomegalovirus exposure and HLA in healthy donors. Both 60 Vbeta primers and 13 Jbeta primers went into the PCR. The repertoire was sequenced with immunoSEQ multiplex PCR; TCRdb's copy has only in-frame clones and lacks some. The sample lists about 160,000 clones; 80% were seen once. Sequenced input: PBMCs. The receptors were gathered from a man aged 30 to 39 in good health and CMV-seronegative.

This rearrangement joins TRBV7-6 to TRBJ2-2, with 7 bases lining up with TRBD1. This CDR3 comprises 15 residues. The junction had 7 bases not matched to a gene; V was cut back by 5 bases and J by 4 bases. Germline V gene data show CDR1 as SGHVS and CDR2 as FNYEAQ. CDR3 sequence reads: CASSPGTDLTGELFF. The CDR3 DNA sequence: TGTGCCAGCAGCCCCGGGACAGACCTCACCGGGGAGCTGTTTTTT.

The V gene is TRBV5-1, the J gene TRBJ2-7; TRBD2 is a possible D gene (6 bases). The ends were cut back, 4 bases at V and 3 bases at J, with 17 bases in the middle. The V gene's germline CDR1 is SGHRS and CDR2 YFSETQ. The CDR3 spans 15 residues. DNA for the CDR3: TGCGCCAGCAGCGCCGGTAGCGGACCCTTCTACGAGCAGTACTTC. Amino acid sequence: CASSAGSGPFYEQYF.

V and J are TRBV6-1 and TRBJ1-5, with D perhaps matching TRBD1 (5 bases). This CDR3 is built from 15 residues. Trimming shortened V by 6 bases and J by 0 bases, and 12 bases separated the two germline ends. Germline CDR1 MNHNS, CDR2 SASEGT. CDR3 region: CASRTIQVSNQPQHF. Here the CDR3 DNA reads TGTGCCAGCAGAACCATACAGGTTAGCAATCAGCCCCAGCATTTT.

The chain has TRBV7-2 and TRBJ2-5; 9 bases line up with TRBD2. The CDR3 runs 14 residues. V lost 4 bases to trimming and J lost 6 bases; unmatched junction nucleotides: 6. Per the germline V gene, CDR1 is SGHTA and CDR2 is FQGNSA. This CDR3 reads CASSSLAGTKTQYF. The CDR3 DNA is TGTGCCAGCAGCTCCCTAGCGGGGACGAAGACCCAGTACTTC.

The chain has TRBV28 and TRBJ1-1; D ambiguous. Germline values: CDR1 MDHEN, CDR2 SYDVKM. V was trimmed by 5 bases and J by 3 bases, leaving 13 bases between them. The CDR3 loop spans 14 amino acids. The CDR3 loop reads CASSRAPSYTEAFF. CDR3 sequence (DNA): TGTGCCAGCAGTCGGGCCCCTAGCTACACTGAAGCTTTCTTT.

This chain connects TRBV5-1 to TRBJ1-3; 10 nucleotides align to TRBD1. This CDR3 spans 19 amino acids. Germline V gene sequence: CDR1 SGHRS, CDR2 YFSETQ. Trimming at V came to 3 bases and at J to 0 bases, leaving 12 bases not matched to a gene. This chain's CDR3 is CASSSVPGQGSNSGNTIYF. The CDR3 DNA reads TGCGCCAGCAGCTCTGTCCCGGGACAGGGGTCGAACTCTGGAAACACCATATATTTT.

In DNA, the CDR3 is TGTGCCAGCAGCTTAGACGGCAGGGGCGATCAGCCCCAGCATTTT. Protein: CASSLDGRGDQPQHF. The V and J genes are TRBV11-1 and TRBJ1-5; D possibly corresponds to TRBD1 (6 bases). V lost 1 base to trimming and J lost 5 bases, with 12 bases between them. The CDR3 has 15 residues. Germline values: CDR1 SGHAT, CDR2 FQDESV (reference sequence).

The count of this clone is one. The chain joins TRBV11-3 to TRBJ1-6, with a weak D call TRBD1 (6 bases). Germline assignment: CDR1 SGHNT and CDR2 YENEEA. The CDR3 consists of 15 residues. V was pared by 6 bases and J by 7 bases, with 16 bases between. The CDR3 nucleotides read TGTGCCAGCAGTTGCGGACAGTTTAGGAATTCACCCCTCCACTTT. As protein: CASSCGQFRNSPLHF. Variable domain in full (rest from reference TRBV11-3 and TRBJ1-6): EAGVVQSPRYKIIEKKQPVAFWCNPISGHNTLYWYLQNLGQGPELLIRYENEEAVDDSQLPKDRFSAERLKGVDSTLKIQPAELGDSAVYLCASSCGQFRNSPLHFGNGTRLTVT.

This clone has only one observation. The chain combines TRBV5-4 with TRBJ2-1; TRBD2 matches at 7 bases. From germline, CDR1 is SGHNT and CDR2 YYREEE (reference sequence). This CDR3 has 15 residues. J lost 0 bases, V lost 1 base, and 1 base had no gene match. DNA of the CDR3: TGTGCCAGCAGCTTGAAGCGGGACTCCTACAATGAGCAGTTCTTC. It translates to CASSLKRDSYNEQFF.

The rearrangement uses TRBV27 and TRBJ2-1, with 14 nucleotides matching TRBD2. This CDR3 has 21 amino acids. V lost 6 bases, J lost 3 bases, and 19 bases stayed unmatched. Germline CDR1 is MNHEY and CDR2 is SMNVEV (reference sequence). This CDR3 reads CASSTILVPGLAGVGYNEQFF. The CDR3, as DNA: TGTGCCAGCAGCACAATCCTCGTCCCGGGACTAGCGGGAGTTGGCTACAATGAGCAGTTCTTC.

The chain recombines TRBV7-3 with TRBJ2-3; 15 bases are a match to TRBD2. This CDR3 is built from 15 residues. Germline V gene sequence: CDR1 SGHTA, CDR2 FQGTGA. V gave up 5 bases and J gave up 3 bases; unmatched junction bases: 0. CDR3: CASSGLAGGTDTQYF. CDR3 bases: TGTGCCAGCAGCGGACTAGCGGGGGGGACAGATACGCAGTATTTT. Supplemented by reference TRBV7-3 and TRBJ2-3, the full variable domain reads GAGVSQTPSNKVTEKGKYVELRCDPISGHTALYWYRQSLGQGPEFLIYFQGTGAADDSGLPNDRFFAVRPEGSVSTLKIQRTERGDSAVYLCASSGLAGGTDTQYFGPGTRLTVL.

The chain employs TRBV11-2 and TRBJ2-7; 10 bases are shared with TRBD1. CDR3 length: 13 residues. Germline V gives CDR1 SGHAT, CDR2 FQNNGV. Unmatched junction bases numbered 4, after V lost 5 bases and J lost 6 bases. CDR3 DNA: TGTGCCAGCAGCCGACAGGGGGCGGGCGAGCAGTACTTC. This encodes CASSRQGAGEQYF.